This is a list of T cell receptor beta chains from one sample in a study of T cell responses to AZD1222 COVID-19 vaccine. Repertoires were generated with immunoSEQ multiplex PCR, while TCRdb's copy carries only in-frame clones and drops some. The sample has roughly 100,000 clones, roughly 92% seen once. Sequenced here: peripheral blood, sampled on day 0 of AZD1222 vaccination. Source of these receptors: an adult in good health. The CDR3 runs from the conserved cysteine through the conserved F or W. The order of the fields is D gene, J gene, V gene, clone size, CDR3 protein, CDR3 DNA. D genes are given only for firm matches. Clone sizes are given selectively: once, few, many, or a class where the clone is expanded.

>.|TRBJ1-2|TRBV27|.
CASSLTENYGYTF
TGTGCCAGCAGTTTGACAGAAAACTATGGCTACACCTTC
>.|TRBJ1-3|TRBV5-4|once
CASSLAPTLSSGNTIYF
TGTGCCAGCAGCTTGGCCCCAACTCTAAGCTCTGGAAACACCATATATTTT
>TRBD2|TRBJ2-1|TRBV30|.
CAWQSTQREGRFGEQFF
TGTGCCTGGCAGTCTACCCAGCGGGAGGGCCGATTTGGTGAGCAGTTCTTC
>TRBD1|TRBJ1-2|TRBV4-1|.
CASSQVIRTGSNYGYTF
TGCGCCAGCAGCCAAGTTATTAGGACAGGCTCTAACTATGGCTACACCTTC
>TRBD1|TRBJ1-3|TRBV2|.
CASGEEQGAGDTIYF
TGTGCCAGCGGCGAGGAACAGGGGGCGGGGGACACCATATATTTT
>.|TRBJ1-2|TRBV7-2|once
CASSARDPYGYTF
TGTGCCAGCAGCGCCCGGGACCCCTATGGCTACACCTTC
>TRBD1|TRBJ2-3|TRBV6-4|.
CASSDSGTGGPDTQYF
TGTGCCAGCAGTGACTCCGGGACAGGGGGCCCAGATACGCAGTATTTT
>.|TRBJ2-2|TRBV7-3|.
CASSPRAGRNTGELFF
TGTGCCAGCAGCCCGAGGGCTGGGAGGAACACCGGGGAGCTGTTTTTT
>.|TRBJ1-3|TRBV28|.
CASSFNSVISGNTIYF
TGTGCCAGCAGTTTCAACAGCGTAATCTCTGGAAACACCATATATTTT
>TRBD1|TRBJ2-3|TRBV5-6|.
CASSWTGQGTDTQYF
TGTGCCAGCAGCTGGACAGGCCAAGGCACAGATACGCAGTATTTT
>.|TRBJ2-3|TRBV12-3/TRBV12-4|.
CASRTGGTDTQYF
TGTGCCAGCAGGACTGGGGGCACAGATACGCAGTATTTT
>.|TRBJ2-3|TRBV6-5|.
CASTDSGIADTQYF
TGTGCCAGCACTGACTCCGGTATCGCAGATACGCAGTATTTT
>.|TRBJ2-5|TRBV3-1/TRBV3-2|.
CASSQQGWTQYF
TGTGCCAGCAGCCAACAGGGATGGACCCAGTACTTC
>TRBD2|TRBJ2-1|TRBV5-6|once
CASNRLAGGGEQFF
TGTGCCAGCAACAGACTAGCGGGAGGCGGGGAGCAGTTCTTC
>.|TRBJ2-6|TRBV29-1|few
CPGESGANVLTF
TGCCCCGGAGAGTCTGGGGCCAACGTCCTGACTTTC
>.|TRBJ1-2|TRBV21-1|.
CASSKPARDERQVLANYGYTF
TGTGCCAGCAGCAAACCAGCGAGGGACGAGCGACAGGTACTAGCTAACTATGGCTACACCTTC
>TRBD1|TRBJ1-4|TRBV7-2|.
CASSRLWDQGGEKLFF
TGTGCCAGCAGCCGTTTGTGGGACCAGGGGGGTGAAAAACTGTTTTTT
>.|TRBJ1-6|TRBV3-1/TRBV3-2|.
CASSQAGSPLHF
TGTGCCAGCAGCCAAGCTGGTTCACCCCTCCACTTT
>TRBD1|TRBJ2-3|TRBV9|once
CASSVQGQGSPDTQYF
TGTGCCAGCAGCGTACAGGGACAGGGTAGCCCAGATACGCAGTATTTT
>.|TRBJ2-1|TRBV7-2|.
CASSLQGGTLGWNEQFF
TGTGCCAGCAGCCTACAAGGCGGAACACTGGGTTGGAATGAGCAGTTCTTC
>.|TRBJ1-5|TRBV30|.
CAWTIGGNQPQHF
TGTGCCTGGACCATAGGGGGGAATCAGCCCCAGCATTTT
>TRBD1|TRBJ2-7|TRBV7-2|.
CASSSPTGVTYEQYF
TGTGCCAGCAGCTCCCCGACAGGGGTAACCTACGAGCAGTACTTC
>.|TRBJ1-3|TRBV6-5|.
CASVRDNSGNTIYF
TGTGCCAGTGTGCGGGACAACTCTGGAAACACCATATATTTT
>.|TRBJ1-2|TRBV30|.
CAWMGGWNYGYTF
TGTGCCTGGATGGGGGGTTGGAACTATGGCTACACCTTC
>TRBD2|TRBJ2-2|TRBV4-1|.
CASSQDGRVGTGELFF
TGCGCCAGCAGCCAAGATGGGAGGGTAGGGACCGGGGAGCTGTTTTTT
>TRBD2|TRBJ2-2|TRBV7-2|.
CASSQSLAGATGELFF
TGTGCCAGCAGCCAGTCACTAGCGGGAGCCACCGGGGAGCTGTTTTTT